A single sample gave rise to the 11 T cell receptor beta chains below, sequenced in a study of cytomegalovirus exposure and HLA in healthy donors. The PCR had 60 Vbeta and 13 Jbeta primers. TCRdb's copy holds only in-frame clones and misses some; the assay was immunoSEQ multiplex PCR. The repertoire holds over 130,000 clones, with 80% as singletons. Sequencing used PBMCs. The receptors were sampled from a man aged 50 to 59 in good health and CMV-seronegative.

The V and J genes are TRBV6-5 and TRBJ1-4, with D tentatively TRBD1 (6 bases). Germline CDR1 MNHEY, CDR2 SVGAGI. V was clipped by 6 bases and J by 5 bases, with 16 bases between them. The length of the CDR3 is 15 residues. Here the CDR3 reads CASSLMTGRNEKLFF. Written as DNA, the CDR3 is TGTGCCAGCAGCTTAATGACAGGAAGAAATGAAAAACTGTTTTTT.

This chain uses TRBV7-8 with TRBJ1-2; D not certain. Trimming left V 5 bases short and J 8 bases short, with 18 bases between. The CDR3 spans 14 residues. Germline CDR1 is SGHVS and CDR2 is FQNEAQ. In DNA form, the CDR3 reads TGTGCCAGCAGCCCGGCCGGCCTCCAGAGGGGCTACACCTTC. This encodes CASSPAGLQRGYTF.

In nucleotides, the CDR3 is TGCAGCGTTGAATTTGCTAGCGGGGGCTACGAGCAGTACTTC. This encodes CSVEFASGGYEQYF. This sequence joins TRBV29-1 and TRBJ2-5; 10 bases line up with TRBD2. The last part of the DNA fits TRBJ2-7 better; the J call may be wrong. Germline CDR1 SQVTM, CDR2 ANQGSEA. The CDR3 contains 14 residues.

This clone was seen once. V gene TRBV19 combines with J gene TRBJ1-5, with a tentative D call TRBD1 (5 bases). V lost 6 bases and J lost 2, with 14 bases in between. Per the germline V gene, CDR1 is LNHDA and CDR2 is SQIVND (reference sequence). CDR3 size: 15 residues. CDR3 residues: CASSGTGGGNQPQHF. The CDR3 DNA follows: TGTGCCAGTAGCGGGACCGGAGGGGGCAATCAGCCCCAGCATTTT.

This clone was counted a few times. This chain joins TRBV5-1 and TRBJ1-1; TRBD1 matches at 9 bases. Unmatched junction bases numbered 3, after V lost 0 bases and J lost 9 bases. Germline CDR1 reads SGHRS; CDR2 reads YFSETQ. The CDR3 runs 13 residues. This chain's CDR3 is CASSLEGQGQAFF. CDR3 nucleotides: TGCGCCAGCAGCTTGGAGGGACAGGGACAAGCTTTCTTT.

The chain combines TRBV4-2 with TRBJ2-7, with no clear D. The length of the CDR3 is 15 residues. Trimming pared 0 bases from V and 2 bases from J, leaving 11 bases between. CDR1 is LGHNA and CDR2 is YNFKEQ in the germline V gene. The CDR3 protein is CASSQDPGLTYEQYF. CDR3 sequence (DNA): TGTGCCAGCAGCCAAGACCCAGGCCTGACCTACGAGCAGTACTTC.

The chain carries TRBV6-5 and TRBJ1-1; tentatively, D is TRBD1 (5 bases). This CDR3 comprises 12 residues. The germline CDR1 and CDR2 sequences are MNHEY and SVGAGI. V was cut by 5 bases and J by 8 bases, with 12 bases left in between. In DNA form, the CDR3 reads TGTGCCAGCAGTATACAAAAGGGGGAAGCTTTCTTT. This translates into CASSIQKGEAFF.

The chain has TRBV27 and TRBJ1-5; 7 bases are a match to TRBD1. This CDR3 is built from 15 residues. After removal of 8 bases from V and 3 bases from J, the junction contained 10 bases not matched to a gene. Germline CDR1 is MNHEY and CDR2 is SMNVEV (reference sequence). CDR3 loop: CASGWSGGANQPQHF. As DNA, the CDR3 is TGTGCCAGCGGCTGGTCAGGGGGTGCCAATCAGCCCCAGCATTTT.

The V call is TRBV7-3, the J call TRBJ1-2; 7 bases match TRBD1. CDR1 is SGHTA, CDR2 FQGTGA, per germline. The CDR3 loop spans 14 amino acids. V gave up 5 bases and J gave up 4 bases; unmatched junction bases: 7. The CDR3: CASSPDRESYGYTF. DNA for the CDR3: TGTGCCAGCAGCCCTGACAGGGAATCCTATGGCTACACCTTC.

The sample holds a few counts of this clone. The chain has TRBV18 and TRBJ2-5; 8 bases align to TRBD1. The CDR3 has 15 amino acids. Germline loops: CDR1 KGHSH, CDR2 LQKENI. The J segment lost 2 bases and the V segment lost 3 bases, leaving 5 bases of the junction unmatched. The CDR3 is CASSPSGQGQETQYF. CDR3 nucleotide sequence: TGTGCCAGCTCACCGTCTGGACAGGGACAAGAGACCCAGTACTTC.

This CDR3 is CASSLDQETQYF. The CDR3 DNA follows: TGTGCCAGCTCACTAGACCAAGAGACCCAGTACTTC. V and J are TRBV18 and TRBJ2-5; D remains ambiguous. This CDR3 contains 12 residues. The germline V and J ends were trimmed by 4 bases and 0 bases, with 3 bases remaining between them. Per germline, CDR1 KGHSH and CDR2 LQKENI.